Sequencing of this T cell receptor (beta chain) was carried out in a study of metastatic and nonmetastatic thyroid tumors. About the study: For malignant and benign thyroid patients, tumor or nodule tissue and blood were the sources whose repertoires were compared.

Thyroid surgery had not been preceded by any treatment in any patient. The junction had 5 bases not matched to a gene; V was cut back by 0 bases and J by 8 bases. Germline CDR1 and CDR2: SGDLS and YYNGEE. The CDR3 is 16 residues long. TCRdb re-clonotyped the PCR reads via MiXCR. Counted here are approximately 10,000 clones, under 30% occurring once; the ten biggest clones make up 20% to 25%. The chain combines TRBV9 with TRBJ2-1; 13 bases map to TRBD2. Material: adjacent normal tissue. The clonotype was recovered from a male donor with papillary thyroid cancer or a benign thyroid nodule (not recorded which). Some clones in this sample may be carry-over from other donors' samples. CDR3 bases: TGTGCCAGCAGCGTAGGGGGACTAGCGGGATTTGATGAGCAGTTCTTC. Protein: CASSVGGLAGFDEQFF.